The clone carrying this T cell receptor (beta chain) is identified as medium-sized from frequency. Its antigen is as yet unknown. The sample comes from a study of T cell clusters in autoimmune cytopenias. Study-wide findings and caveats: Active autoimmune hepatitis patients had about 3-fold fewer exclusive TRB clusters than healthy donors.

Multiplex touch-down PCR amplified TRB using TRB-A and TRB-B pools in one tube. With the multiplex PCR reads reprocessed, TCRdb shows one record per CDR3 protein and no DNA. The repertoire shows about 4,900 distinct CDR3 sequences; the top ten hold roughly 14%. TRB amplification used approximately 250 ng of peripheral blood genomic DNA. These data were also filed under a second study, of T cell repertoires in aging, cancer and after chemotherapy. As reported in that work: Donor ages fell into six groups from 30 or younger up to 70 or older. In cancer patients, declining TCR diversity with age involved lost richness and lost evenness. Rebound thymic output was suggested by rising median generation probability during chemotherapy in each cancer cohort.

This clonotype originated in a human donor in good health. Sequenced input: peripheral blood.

CDR3 loop: CASSPQETQYF. The chain has TRBV7-6 and TRBJ2-5. The CDR3 is 11 residues long. Germline V gives CDR1 SGHVS, CDR2 FNYEAQ. The variable domain in full, completed from reference TRBV7-6 and TRBJ2-5, reads GAGVSQSPRYKVTKRGQDVALRCDPISGHVSLYWYRQALGQGPEFLTYFNYEAQQDKSGLPNDRFSAERPEGSISTLTIQRTEQRDSAMYRCASSPQETQYFGPGTRLLVL.